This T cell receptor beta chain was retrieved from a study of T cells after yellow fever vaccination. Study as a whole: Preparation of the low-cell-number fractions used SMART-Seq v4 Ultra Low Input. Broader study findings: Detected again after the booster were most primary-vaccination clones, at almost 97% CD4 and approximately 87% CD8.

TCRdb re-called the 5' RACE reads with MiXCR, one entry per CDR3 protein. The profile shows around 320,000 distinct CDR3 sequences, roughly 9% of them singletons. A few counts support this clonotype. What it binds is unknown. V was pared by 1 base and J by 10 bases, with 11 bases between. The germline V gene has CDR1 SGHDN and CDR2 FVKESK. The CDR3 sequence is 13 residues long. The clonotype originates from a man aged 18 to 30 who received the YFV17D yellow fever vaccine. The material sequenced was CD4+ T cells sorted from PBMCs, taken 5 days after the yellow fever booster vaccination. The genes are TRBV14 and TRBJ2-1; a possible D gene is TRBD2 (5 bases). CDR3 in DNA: TGTGCCAGCAGCCAAGCCCGGAGGCGGGAGCAGTTCTTC. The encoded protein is CASSQARRREQFF.